The 27 T cell receptor beta chains in this list originate from one sample, sequenced in a study of blood T cell repertoires in COVID-19. The data were produced by immunoSEQ multiplex PCR, yet TCRdb's version contains in-frame clones alone and is incomplete. The sample contains around 60,000 clones, about 91% of which appear only once. Sequencing input: peripheral blood. The receptor source for this set is a man aged 60 to 69 with acute or convalescent COVID-19.

The chain combines TRBV4-2 with TRBJ1-4; D uncertain. The V gene lost 0 bases and the J gene lost 8 bases, with 13 bases spanning the gap. Germline-derived CDR1 and CDR2 are LGHNA and YNFKEQ. There are 15 residues in the CDR3. The CDR3 region is CASSQELAVLEKLFF. The CDR3 DNA reads TGTGCCAGCAGCCAAGAATTAGCGGTTTTGGAAAAACTGTTTTTT.

The V gene is TRBV5-1, the J gene TRBJ2-1; D is uncertain. The CDR3 is 16 residues long. Germline CDR1 reads SGHRS; CDR2 reads YFSETQ. Trimming shortened V by 4 bases and J by 3 bases, and 17 bases separated the two germline ends. The CDR3 coding sequence is TGCGCCAGCAGCCTAGAAGGTCATGAGAACTACAATGAGCAGTTCTTC. Translating gives CASSLEGHENYNEQFF.

This clone has a single count. The chain joins TRBV6-5 to TRBJ1-2; 9 bases are a match to TRBD1. The CDR3 extends over 12 amino acids. CDR1 and CDR2 (germline): MNHEY, SVGAGI. Germline trimming cut 0 bases from V and 14 bases from J; bases unmatched to any gene: 4. The CDR3 bases are TGTGCCAGCAGTTACTCGGCACAGGGGGCAACCTTC. It yields the protein CASSYSAQGATF.

The rearrangement uses TRBV4-1 and TRBJ1-2; maybe TRBD1 (6 bases). Trimming pared 0 bases from V and 4 bases from J, leaving 12 bases between. Germline V gives CDR1 MGHRA, CDR2 YSYEKL. This CDR3 spans 15 amino acids. The CDR3, as DNA: TGCGCCAGCAGCCAAGATCATTCACAGGGCTATGGCTACACCTTC. This translates into CASSQDHSQGYGYTF.

To note about this clone: The DNA is omitted, as the CDR3 cannot be located on it reliably, and the CDR3 follows TCRdb's listing. This chain connects TRBV6-5 to TRBJ2-7; no DNA check was done on the table's D call, TRBD2. Germline CDR1 MNHEY, CDR2 SVGAGI. The CDR3 numbers 15 amino acids, ends counted. CDR3 sequence: CASSSSGGRGYEQYF.

The chain employs TRBV7-2 and TRBJ2-5, with 10 bases matching TRBD1. Trimming cost V 4 bases and J 5 bases; bases outside gene matches: 7. The CDR3 is 15 amino acids. Germline CDR1 reads SGHTA; CDR2 reads FQGNSA. Here the CDR3 DNA reads TGTGCCAGCAGCTCAGAGGACAGGGGGAGGGAGACCCAGTACTTC. This sequence encodes CASSSEDRGRETQYF. Looking up the rest from reference TRBV7-2 and TRBJ2-5 gives the full variable domain: GAGVSQSPSNKVTEKGKDVELRCDPISGHTALYWYRQSLGQGLEFLIYFQGNSAPDKSGLPSDRFSAERTGGSVSTLTIQRTQQEDSAVYLCASSSEDRGRETQYFGPGTRLLVL.

The V and J genes are TRBV19 and TRBJ2-3; D is unclear. The V gene lost 7 bases and the J gene lost 6 bases, with 14 bases spanning the gap. The CDR3 covers 13 residues. CDR1 LNHDA and CDR2 SQIVND come from the germline V gene (reference sequence). For the CDR3, the DNA is TGTGCCAGTATGAGCGCGCCCGGCGATACGCAGTATTTT. Its protein product is CASMSAPGDTQYF.

The chain combines TRBV9 with TRBJ1-5; the match to TRBD1 covers 9 bases. Per germline, CDR1 SGDLS and CDR2 YYNGEE. The CDR3 loop spans 15 amino acids. Trimming removed 3 bases from V and 3 bases from J; junction bases left unmatched: 4. The CDR3 nucleotides are TGTGCCAGCAGCGAGACAGGGGGGGACAATCAGCCCCAGCATTTT. Its translation: CASSETGGDNQPQHF. Using reference TRBV9 and TRBJ1-5 for the parts outside the CDR3, the full variable domain is DSGVTQTPKHLITATGQRVTLRCSPRSGDLSVYWYQQSLDQGLQFLIQYYNGEERAKGNILERFSAQQFPDLHSELNLSSLELGDSALYFCASSETGGDNQPQHFGDGTRLSIL.

This chain connects TRBV19 to TRBJ2-7; the match to TRBD1 covers 10 bases. There are 13 residues in the CDR3. The V segment lost 5 bases and the J segment 6 bases; nucleotides outside the gene matches: 4. Germline assignment: CDR1 LNHDA and CDR2 SQIVND (reference sequence). The CDR3 protein is CASSAGTGVEQYF. In DNA form, the CDR3 reads TGTGCCAGTAGTGCGGGGACAGGGGTCGAGCAGTACTTC.

The chain joins TRBV12-5 to TRBJ1-5, with TRBD1 matching 8 bases. The CDR3 is 15 residues long. J lost 6 bases, V lost 1 base, and 5 bases had no gene match. Germline assignment: CDR1 LGHNT and CDR2 FRNRAP. CDR3 sequence reads: CASGLGDTGGQPQHF. As DNA, the CDR3 is TGTGCTAGTGGTTTGGGAGATACAGGGGGTCAGCCCCAGCATTTT.

This chain uses TRBV9 with TRBJ2-5, with unresolved D. The CDR3 extends over 13 amino acids. V was cut by 2 bases and J by 2 bases, with 7 bases left in between. CDR1 and CDR2 (germline): SGDLS, YYNGEE. DNA for the CDR3: TGTGCCAGCAGCGTCTCACAGCAAGAGACCCAGTACTTC. Protein: CASSVSQQETQYF.

The chain links TRBV7-8 to TRBJ2-2; D is possibly TRBD2 (5 bases). CDR1 and CDR2 from the germline V gene are SGHVS and FQNEAQ. The ends were cut back, 5 bases at V and 1 base at J, with 11 bases in the middle. This CDR3 region has 15 residues. The CDR3 sequence is CASSREGENTGELFF. CDR3 nucleotide sequence: TGTGCCAGCAGCCGAGAGGGAGAGAACACCGGGGAGCTGTTTTTT. The whole variable domain, filled in from reference TRBV7-8 and TRBJ2-2, reads GAGVSQSPRYKVAKRGQDVALRCDPISGHVSLFWYQQALGQGPEFLTYFQNEAQLDKSGLPSDRFFAERPEGSVSTLKIQRTQQEDSAVYLCASSREGENTGELFFGEGSRLTVL.

The chain is built from TRBV15 and TRBJ1-2, with a weak D call TRBD1 (6 bases). CDR3 length: 15 residues. With 0 bases removed from V and 0 bases from J, the gap between germline ends came to 8 bases. Germline-derived CDR1 and CDR2 are LNHNV and YYDKDF (reference sequence). CDR3 residues: CATSRDRTANYGYTF. The CDR3, as DNA: TGTGCCACCAGCAGAGATCGGACAGCTAACTATGGCTACACCTTC.

The V and J genes are TRBV30 and TRBJ1-1; D ambiguous. Germline CDR1 and CDR2: GTSNPN and SVGIG (reference sequence). The length of the CDR3 is 13 residues. V dropped 3 bases and J dropped 10 bases, with 18 bases sitting between them. The DNA of the CDR3 is TGTGCCTGGAGCCGGGAGAGGTTCATGGGAGCTTTCTTT. It yields the protein CAWSRERFMGAFF.

This clone was seen once. V and J are TRBV11-3 and TRBJ2-2; TRBD2 might be the D (5 bases). The CDR3 runs 15 residues. Trimming took off 3 bases at V and 4 bases at J, with 12 bases between the two ends. Germline lookup yields CDR1 SGHNT and CDR2 YENEEA. This CDR3 is CASSFSSAGTGELFF. CDR3 DNA sequence: TGTGCCAGCAGCTTTTCTTCCGCGGGCACCGGGGAGCTGTTTTTT.

The rearrangement joins TRBV7-6 to TRBJ2-7; no definite D call. The CDR3 covers 13 residues. CDR1 is SGHVS, CDR2 FNYEAQ, per germline. Deletions cut 2 bases from V and 3 bases from J, with 8 bases between. The CDR3 nucleotides are TGTGCCAGCAGCTTATGGCAGGACTACGAGCAGTACTTC. Its translation: CASSLWQDYEQYF.

About this clone itself: This specimen includes other DNA sequences encoding the same CDR3. The gene calls are TRBV5-1 and TRBJ2-3; 8 bases align to TRBD1. This CDR3 has 14 amino acids. V lost 3 bases to trimming and J lost 1 base; unmatched junction nucleotides: 1. Germline CDR1 reads SGHRS; CDR2 reads YFSETQ. CDR3 amino acids: CASSSTGGTDTQYF. The CDR3 DNA reads as TGCGCCAGCAGCTCGACAGGGGGCACAGATACGCAGTATTTT.

The chain is built from TRBV4-3 and TRBJ1-6; D is possibly TRBD1 (6 bases). CDR1 is LGHNA and CDR2 is YSLEER in the germline V gene. V was trimmed by 3 bases and J by 3 bases, leaving 12 bases between them. The CDR3 length is 16 residues. CDR3 DNA: TGCGCCAGCAGCCAGGCTCAGACAGGCTATAATTCACCCCTCCACTTT. Protein sequence: CASSQAQTGYNSPLHF.

The rearrangement uses TRBV7-2 and TRBJ1-1; the match to TRBD1 covers 7 bases. Germline loops: CDR1 SGHTA, CDR2 FQGNSA. The trim removed 1 base at V and 1 base at J, leaving 6 bases unmatched. The CDR3 runs to 16 residues. The CDR3 sequence is CASSLEGAGRNTEAFF. The CDR3 DNA sequence: TGTGCCAGCAGCTTAGAGGGGGCAGGCCGGAACACTGAAGCTTTCTTT.

This sequence joins TRBV30 and TRBJ2-5; D is possibly TRBD2 (6 bases). CDR1 is GTSNPN, CDR2 SVGIG, per germline (reference sequence). The CDR3 contains 10 residues. DNA of the CDR3: TGTGCGCGGGGCCAAGAGACCCAGTACTTC. The encoded protein is CARGQETQYF.

A single count supports this clone. This chain connects TRBV6-5 to TRBJ1-1, with D perhaps matching TRBD1 (5 bases). In germline, CDR1 is MNHEY, CDR2 SVGAGI. CDR3 length: 14 residues. V shed 0 bases and J shed 4 bases, with 9 bases lying between them. CDR3 sequence: CASSYSGVATEAFF. CDR3 bases: TGTGCCAGCAGTTACTCAGGGGTGGCCACTGAAGCTTTCTTT.

The rearrangement links TRBV7-3 to TRBJ2-2; maybe TRBD2 (6 bases). This CDR3 spans 12 amino acids. Germline V gene lookup returns CDR1 SGHTA and CDR2 FQGTGA. V was cut by 4 bases and J by 6 bases, with 6 bases left in between. The CDR3 here is CASSWEAGELFF. For the CDR3, the DNA is TGTGCCAGCAGCTGGGAGGCCGGGGAGCTGTTTTTT.

In DNA form, the CDR3 reads TGTGCCAGCAGCCAAGATCAGGGGGGAAGCTACACTGAAGCTTTCTTT. This translates into CASSQDQGGSYTEAFF. The genes are TRBV3-1 (or the pseudogene TRBV3-2) and TRBJ1-1; TRBD1 aligns across 7 bases. The CDR3 length is 16 residues. Germline CDR1 reads LGHDT; CDR2 reads YNNKEL (reference sequence). The V and J ends lost 0 bases and 3 bases, in that order; junction bases with no gene match: 7.

V usage is TRBV11-1 and J usage is TRBJ2-7; tentatively, D is TRBD1 (6 bases). Germline V lookup: CDR1 SGHAT, CDR2 FQDESV (reference sequence). The CDR3 length is 12 residues. Trimming removed 5 bases at V and 2 bases at J, with 7 bases between. The CDR3 DNA reads as TGTGCCAGCAGCGACAGGCCCTACGAGCAGTACTTC. Translation: CASSDRPYEQYF.

This clone occurred once. The chain is built from TRBV7-3 and TRBJ2-1, with D possibly TRBD2 on 5 matching bases. Germline CDR1 and CDR2: SGHTA and FQGTGA. V was pared by 5 bases and J by 7 bases, with 18 bases between. The CDR3 is 15 residues long. In DNA form, the CDR3 reads TGTGCCAGCAGCCCCGTCGTAGGCGGGCGAAATGAGCAGTTCTTC. This gives the protein CASSPVVGGRNEQFF.

The J gene is TRBJ1-2, the V gene TRBV4-2, with 9 bases identical to TRBD1. V was pared by 2 bases and J by 4 bases, with 8 bases of the junction left unmatched. Germline CDR1 reads LGHNA; CDR2 reads YNFKEQ. The CDR3 is made up of 16 amino acids. The CDR3 here is CASSQRRTGVSYGYTF. In nucleotides, the CDR3 is TGTGCCAGCAGCCAAAGGAGGACAGGGGTTTCCTATGGCTACACCTTC.

The chain employs TRBV6-2 or TRBV6-3 and TRBJ1-5; D gene uncertain. The CDR3 spans 14 residues. Per germline, CDR1 MNHEY and CDR2 SVGEGT. V shed 2 bases and J shed 4 bases, with 9 bases lying between them. The CDR3 DNA follows: TGTGCCAGCAGTTACGCGGTGGTGAATCAGCCCCAGCATTTT. It codes for CASSYAVVNQPQHF.